The 14 T cell receptor beta chains below all came from one sample that was sequenced in a study of vaccination effects on CD4 cells after COVID-19. Antigen-specific CD4+ T cells expanded by the ViraFEST assay with viral peptide pools were then sequenced. Culturing for 10 days preceded CD4+ T cell isolation. Each participant received a vaccine that was either BNT162b2 or mRNA-1273, given as two doses. This table comes from immunoSEQ multiplex PCR, and its TCRdb copy is limited to in-frame clones, with some not included. The sample has tens of thousands of clones; around 69% are singletons. Antigens of these TCRs are unknown. The specimen comprised CD4+ T cells from PBMCs cultured with HCoV-229E spike peptides, sampled after COVID-19 vaccination. These receptor sequences come from a human donor who received a COVID-19 vaccine.

This chain connects TRBV6-2 or TRBV6-3 to TRBJ2-3; D gene unclear. Germline CDR1 MNHEY, CDR2 SVGEGT. Trimming removed 6 bases from V and 9 bases from J, with 22 bases in between. The CDR3 totals 15 residues. CDR3 nucleotide sequence: TGTGCCAGCAGCGTAGACTCCGTCGGGTTGAGAACGCAGTATTTT. This encodes CASSVDSVGLRTQYF.

This clone has only a few counts. V usage is TRBV2 and J usage is TRBJ2-4; weak D call: TRBD2 (7 bases). The germline V and J ends were trimmed by 8 bases and 3 bases, with 17 bases remaining between them. CDR3 length: 15 residues. In germline, CDR1 is SNHLY, CDR2 FYNNEI. CDR3 loop: CASQWAGASKNIQYF. CDR3 DNA sequence: TGTGCCAGCCAGTGGGCGGGGGCCAGCAAAAACATTCAGTACTTC.

This clone has just one count. The CDR3 DNA reads TGTGCCAGCAGTGGACTAGCGGGGGGGCCCCCAGATACGCAGTATTTT. This gives the protein CASSGLAGGPPDTQYF. J is TRBJ2-3 and V is TRBV6-1, with 14 positions matching TRBD2. The J segment lost 4 bases and the V segment lost 4 bases, leaving 4 bases of the junction unmatched. The CDR3 sequence is 16 residues long. Germline CDR1 reads MNHNS; CDR2 reads SASEGT.

This clone was detected only a few times. This chain connects TRBV18 to TRBJ2-7; the match to TRBD1 covers 7 bases. Germline values: CDR1 KGHSH, CDR2 LQKENI. The CDR3 has 14 amino acids. J was trimmed by 0 bases and V by 3 bases; bases with no gene match: 2. CDR3 loop: CASSPGQSSYEQYV. CDR3 nucleotide sequence: TGTGCCAGCTCACCGGGACAGTCCTCCTACGAGCAGTACGTC.

This chain uses TRBV2 with TRBJ2-7; TRBD1 matches 7 bases. Germline trimming cut 0 bases from V and 2 bases from J; bases unmatched to any gene: 4. Germline CDR1 and CDR2: SNHLY and FYNNEI. The CDR3 length is 15 residues. In nucleotides, the CDR3 is TGTGCCAGCAGTGAAGCCCGGGACAGAGCCTACGAGCAGTACGTC. Translated, it gives CASSEARDRAYEQYV.

The chain recombines TRBV15 with TRBJ2-7; D not resolved. CDR1 and CDR2 (germline): LNHNV, YYDKDF (reference sequence). The CDR3 runs to 11 residues. Trimming cost V 7 bases and J 2 bases, with 6 bases left between them. CDR3 DNA sequence: TGTGCCACCACCCCCCCCTACGAGCAGTACGTC. It translates to CATTPPYEQYV.

This clone was detected only a few times. V and J are TRBV5-1 and TRBJ2-2, with TRBD2 as a possible D gene (6 bases). Deletions cut 0 bases from V and 7 bases from J, with 13 bases between. Germline V lookup: CDR1 SGHRS, CDR2 YFSETQ. The CDR3 is 15 amino acids. Here the CDR3 reads CASSLALATGGELFF. CDR3 coding DNA: TGCGCCAGCAGCTTGGCACTAGCCACCGGCGGGGAGCTGTTTTTT.

V and J are TRBV30 and TRBJ1-6; no firm D call. There are 17 residues in the CDR3. Germline assignment: CDR1 GTSNPN and CDR2 SVGIG (reference sequence). Trimming cost V 3 bases and J 5 bases, with 20 bases left between them. The CDR3 reads CAWSWNRYNVNNSPLHF. In nucleotides, the CDR3 is TGTGCCTGGAGCTGGAACCGCTATAATGTAAATAATTCACCCCTCCACTTT.

The rearrangement uses TRBV2 and TRBJ1-1; TRBD1 agrees at 7 bases. V gave up 7 bases and J gave up 0 bases; unmatched junction bases: 8. The CDR3 is 15 residues long. Germline V gives CDR1 SNHLY, CDR2 FYNNEI. CDR3 sequence reads: CASTRDRAVNTEAFF. CDR3 DNA sequence: TGTGCCAGCACCCGAGACAGGGCGGTGAACACTGAAGCTTTCTTT.

CDR3 in DNA: TGTGCCAGCAGCTTGGCTCTTTCCCAAGAGACCCAGTACTTC. Amino acid sequence: CASSLALSQETQYF. The rearrangement links TRBV5-6 to TRBJ2-5; no firm D call. Trimming pared 0 bases from V and 1 base from J, leaving 7 bases between. Germline-derived CDR1 and CDR2 are SGHDT and YYEEEE. The CDR3 runs 14 residues.

The chain has TRBV6-6 and TRBJ1-2; no firm D call. The CDR3 contains 13 residues. The germline V gene has CDR1 MNHNY and CDR2 SVGAGI (reference sequence). V was clipped by 4 bases and J by 2 bases, with 8 bases between them. DNA for the CDR3: TGTGCCAGCAGTTCAGACGGGAACTATGGCTACACCTTC. This translates into CASSSDGNYGYTF.

This clone was counted once. V is TRBV4-1 and J is TRBJ2-4, with TRBD1 identical over 10 bases. V shed 1 base, J shed 1 base, and the junction held 1 base outside the gene matches. Per germline, CDR1 MGHRA and CDR2 YSYEKL. The CDR3 runs to 16 residues. The CDR3 bases are TGCGCCAGCAGCCAAGGACAGGGGGCCGCCAAAAACATTCAGTACTTC. Its protein product is CASSQGQGAAKNIQYF.

This clone occurred once. The V gene is TRBV5-1, the J gene TRBJ1-4; D is undetermined. Looked up from germline, CDR1 is SGHRS and CDR2 is YFSETQ. The V gene lost 0 bases and the J gene lost 6 bases, with 6 bases spanning the gap. This CDR3 region has 13 residues. CDR3 residues: CASSLDIDEKLFF. The CDR3 region has the DNA TGCGCCAGCAGCTTGGACATTGATGAAAAACTGTTTTTT.

CDR3 loop: CATGQGSGNTIYF. DNA of the CDR3: TGTGCCACCGGACAGGGAAGTGGAAACACCATATATTTT. The V call is TRBV15, the J call TRBJ1-3; 8 bases agree with TRBD1. The V and J ends lost 8 bases and 3 bases, in that order; junction bases with no gene match: 3. The length of the CDR3 is 13 residues. Germline V gene lookup returns CDR1 LNHNV and CDR2 YYDKDF (reference sequence).